The clone carrying this TCR beta chain has just a few counts. The data originate from a study of blood T cell repertoires in COVID-19. CDR1 is GTSNPN and CDR2 is SVGIG in the germline V gene (reference sequence). The CDR3 covers 14 residues. V dropped 6 bases and J dropped 9 bases, with 21 bases sitting between them. Original handling: Estimation of nucleated cell counts was performed using reference gene primer amplification. Using immunoSEQ multiplex PCR, the repertoire was profiled, and TCRdb retains in-frame clones only, with some absent. The DNA was the basis for D and trimming; V, J and clone size are from that table. Among a few hundred thousand clones listed, approximately 92% were seen once. Across about two dozen US areas, participants ranged in age from about 18 to 90 years. Participants had their cohort set by participant-reported clinical history.

This sequence was found in a man aged 25-45 years who had recovered from COVID-19. The specimen was PBMCs or T cells enriched from blood (not recorded which). The V and J genes are TRBV30 and TRBJ1-5; D not certain. The chain's CDR3 is CACNTDTGLWPQHF. DNA for the CDR3: TGTGCCTGTAATACCGACACGGGGTTATGGCCCCAGCATTTT.